Presented here are 27 T cell receptor beta chains from one specimen sequenced in a study of blood T cell repertoires in COVID-19. Method: immunoSEQ multiplex PCR; TCRdb's copy keeps in-frame clones and lacks some. Of tens of thousands of clones in the sample, about 86% were seen once. Sequenced: peripheral blood. These receptors were collected from a human donor in a cohort sampled during active COVID-19.

V is TRBV19 and J is TRBJ2-7, with TRBD2 identical over 8 bases. Trimming cost V 1 base and J 0 bases; bases outside gene matches: 2. CDR1 is LNHDA and CDR2 is SQIVND in the germline V gene (reference sequence). This CDR3 has 15 amino acids. The CDR3 DNA follows: TGTGCCAGTAGTATAGGCGGGGGGACCTCCTACGAGCAGTACTTC. Translating it yields CASSIGGGTSYEQYF.

This clone was seen once. This chain joins TRBV11-3 and TRBJ2-5, with a weak D call TRBD2 (5 bases). CDR1 and CDR2 from the germline V gene are SGHNT and YENEEA. V gave up 3 bases and J gave up 5 bases, with 10 bases separating them. There are 13 residues in the CDR3. CDR3 sequence (DNA): TGTGCCAGCAGCTTTGAGCGGTGGGAGACCCAGTACTTC. This sequence encodes CASSFERWETQYF.

The gene calls are TRBV5-1 and TRBJ2-1; 7 positions agree with TRBD1. The CDR3 sequence is 16 residues long. The V and J ends lost 7 bases and 3 bases, in that order; junction bases with no gene match: 13. Germline lookup yields CDR1 SGHRS and CDR2 YFSETQ. The CDR3 spells CASANLPGQNYNEQFF. For the CDR3, the DNA is TGCGCCAGCGCGAATCTCCCGGGACAGAACTACAATGAGCAGTTCTTC. The whole variable domain, filled in from reference TRBV5-1 and TRBJ2-1, reads KAGVTQTPRYLIKTRGQQVTLSCSPISGHRSVSWYQQTPGQGLQFLFEYFSETQRNKGNFPGRFSGRQFSNSRSEMNVSTLELGDSALYLCASANLPGQNYNEQFFGPGTRLTVL.

CDR3 sequence: CASSPPGQVYYEQYF. CDR3 nucleotides: TGTGCCAGCAGTCCCCCGGGACAGGTCTACTACGAGCAGTACTTC. The V and J genes are TRBV2 and TRBJ2-7; TRBD1 agrees at 8 bases. Germline values: CDR1 SNHLY, CDR2 FYNNEI. The CDR3 length is 15 residues. V trimming: 5 bases; J trimming: 3 bases; junction bases outside the gene matches: 9.

This clone was observed a single time. The rearrangement uses TRBV19 and TRBJ1-2; TRBD1 agrees at 10 bases. Germline V gives CDR1 LNHDA, CDR2 SQIVND (reference sequence). V trimming: 7 bases; J trimming: 6 bases; junction bases outside the gene matches: 8. The CDR3 length is 14 residues. CDR3 region: CASKPGQGGNGYTF. CDR3 bases: TGTGCCAGTAAACCAGGACAGGGGGGGAATGGCTACACCTTC.

This chain links TRBV5-1 with TRBJ1-4, with TRBD1 matching 8 bases. Per the germline V gene, CDR1 is SGHRS and CDR2 is YFSETQ. V trimming: 5 bases; J trimming: 5 bases; junction bases outside the gene matches: 8. The CDR3 spans 15 residues. The CDR3, as DNA: TGCGCCAGCAGTACCCCTACAGGGGGGAATGAAAAACTGTTTTTT. The encoded protein is CASSTPTGGNEKLFF.

This clone came up a few times. The chain joins TRBV19 to TRBJ1-5, with 12 bases identical to TRBD1. Germline CDR1 and CDR2: LNHDA and SQIVND (reference sequence). This CDR3 is 17 amino acids long. The V gene end was trimmed by 0 bases and the J gene end by 6 bases; junction bases not matched to a gene: 6. In DNA form, the CDR3 reads TGTGCCAGTAGTATAGATGGGACAGGGGGCCTTCGTCAGCCCCAGCATTTT. Its translation: CASSIDGTGGLRQPQHF.

As for this clone: This sample also contains other DNA sequences that code for the same CDR3. The chain is built from TRBV6-5 and TRBJ1-2, with TRBD1 matching over 7 bases. The J segment lost 2 bases and the V segment lost 0 bases, leaving 6 bases of the junction unmatched. CDR3 length equals 16 residues. Germline loops: CDR1 MNHEY, CDR2 SVGAGI. CDR3 nucleotides: TGTGCCAGCAGTTACTCCCGGACAGGCGGGAACTATGGCTACACCTTC. It is translated as CASSYSRTGGNYGYTF.

This chain connects TRBV18 to TRBJ1-2; D is possibly TRBD1 (5 bases). The V gene lost 1 base and the J gene lost 4 bases, with 10 bases spanning the gap. CDR1 and CDR2 (germline): KGHSH, LQKENI. The CDR3 totals 14 residues. The CDR3 sequence: CASSPRQGVYGYTF. The CDR3, as DNA: TGTGCCAGCTCACCACGCCAGGGCGTCTATGGCTACACCTTC.

This clone was counted only a few times. The chain has TRBV28 and TRBJ1-4; TRBD1 matches at 9 bases. Germline CDR1 reads MDHEN; CDR2 reads SYDVKM. V shed 5 bases and J 8 bases; nucleotides not matched to a gene: 9. There are 15 residues in the CDR3. This CDR3 reads CASSITGTGFEKLFF. CDR3 sequence (DNA): TGTGCCAGCAGTATAACCGGGACAGGGTTCGAAAAACTGTTTTTT.

The genes are TRBV7-2 and TRBJ2-5; 8 nucleotides line up with TRBD2. Germline CDR1 reads SGHTA; CDR2 reads FQGNSA. This CDR3 contains 16 residues. Trimming removed 2 bases from V and 2 bases from J; junction bases left unmatched: 7. In DNA, the CDR3 is TGTGCCAGCAGCTTAACGACTAGCGCCTATCAAGAGACCCAGTACTTC. Translated, it gives CASSLTTSAYQETQYF.

V and J are TRBV12-3 or TRBV12-4 and TRBJ2-5; D may be TRBD2 (6 bases). Trimming left V 6 bases short and J 6 bases short, with 14 bases between. CDR3 length: 13 amino acids. The DNA of the CDR3 is TGTGCCAGCAGCTACGGGACTTTAAAGACCCAGTACTTC. Its protein is CASSYGTLKTQYF.

V and J are TRBV7-6 and TRBJ2-7; 8 nucleotides match TRBD1. With 5 bases clipped from V and 3 bases from J, the junction kept 3 bases outside the gene matches. The CDR3 is 13 residues long. Germline assignment: CDR1 SGHVS and CDR2 FNYEAQ. This chain's CDR3 is CASSVGQGYEQYF. In nucleotides, the CDR3 is TGTGCCAGCAGCGTTGGACAGGGCTACGAGCAGTACTTC.

The V and J genes are TRBV28 and TRBJ1-2; TRBD1 agrees at 7 bases. V was pared by 2 bases and J by 7 bases, with 7 bases of the junction left unmatched. This CDR3 has 14 residues. Germline V lookup: CDR1 MDHEN, CDR2 SYDVKM. CDR3 loop: CASSLRGQGVGYTF. DNA for the CDR3: TGTGCCAGCAGTTTACGGGGGCAGGGGGTTGGCTACACCTTC.

CDR3: CAIRPSTGPDTQYF. The CDR3 DNA is TGTGCCATCAGACCCTCGACAGGGCCAGATACGCAGTATTTT. The genes are TRBV10-3 and TRBJ2-3; 7 bases line up with TRBD1. The CDR3 contains 14 residues. CDR1 is ENHRY, CDR2 SYGVKD, per germline. V lost 6 bases and J lost 4; bases outside the gene matches: 7.

The chain uses TRBV5-4 and TRBJ2-1, with D perhaps matching TRBD1 (6 bases). Looked up from germline, CDR1 is SGHNT and CDR2 is YYREEE (reference sequence). Trimming removed 3 bases from V and 7 bases from J, with 11 bases in between. The CDR3 extends over 13 amino acids. CDR3 sequence: CASSSDSANEQFF. Written as DNA, the CDR3 is TGTGCCAGCAGCTCGGACAGTGCGAATGAGCAGTTCTTC.

The genes are TRBV2 and TRBJ2-4; TRBD2 matches at 12 bases. Germline-derived CDR1 and CDR2 are SNHLY and FYNNEI. V shed 7 bases and J 5 bases; nucleotides not matched to a gene: 9. This CDR3 spans 16 amino acids. CDR3 amino acids: CASIHKTSGGQNIQYF. The CDR3 bases are TGTGCCAGCATTCACAAGACTAGCGGGGGCCAAAACATTCAGTACTTC. Filled out from reference TRBV2 and TRBJ2-4, the complete variable domain reads EPEVTQTPSHQVTQMGQEVILRCVPISNHLYFYWYRQILGQKVEFLVSFYNNEISEKSEIFDDQFSVERPDGSNFTLKIRSTKLEDSAMYFCASIHKTSGGQNIQYFGAGTRLSVL.

This clone turned up a few times. The chain carries TRBV5-6 and TRBJ1-6; D is unclear. The CDR3 consists of 13 residues. The germline gives CDR1 SGHDT, CDR2 YYEEEE. Trimming removed 1 base from V and 7 bases from J, with 6 bases in between. DNA for the CDR3: TGTGCCAGCAGCTTGATCCAGAATTCACCCCTCCACTTT. This translates into CASSLIQNSPLHF.

The genes are TRBV7-6 and TRBJ2-3; D is possibly TRBD1 (7 bases). CDR3 length: 18 amino acids. Trimming shortened V by 4 bases and J by 1 base, and 21 bases separated the two germline ends. Germline CDR1 is SGHVS and CDR2 is FNYEAQ. The CDR3 DNA reads as TGTGCCAGCAGCTGGGACAGCCTCTTATCGGGGGGCACAGATACGCAGTATTTT. This sequence encodes CASSWDSLLSGGTDTQYF.

The V gene is TRBV9, the J gene TRBJ2-5; D is possibly TRBD1 (5 bases). CDR3 length equals 15 residues. V was trimmed by 0 bases and J by 1 base, leaving 10 bases between them. Germline loops: CDR1 SGDLS, CDR2 YYNGEE. The CDR3: CASSVGQTSQETQYF. The CDR3 region has the DNA TGTGCCAGCAGCGTAGGACAGACCAGCCAAGAGACCCAGTACTTC.

The chain has TRBV5-1 and TRBJ2-7; TRBD1 matches 7 bases. Trimming took 2 bases from V and 1 from J; bases not matched to a gene: 6. Germline V CDR1 and CDR2: SGHRS, YFSETQ. This CDR3 comprises 15 residues. The CDR3: CASSFSTGPSYEQYF. The CDR3 DNA reads as TGCGCCAGCAGCTTTTCGACAGGGCCTTCCTACGAGCAGTACTTC.

The chain couples TRBV9 to TRBJ1-1; D is unresolved. V lost 0 bases and J 6 bases, leaving 12 bases between the germline ends. CDR1 is SGDLS, CDR2 YYNGEE, per germline. The CDR3 consists of 14 residues. The CDR3 DNA reads as TGTGCCAGCAGCGTAGCTCTCGACTTGGCTGAAGCTTTCTTT. It yields the protein CASSVALDLAEAFF.

This chain connects TRBV6-5 to TRBJ1-1; D call uncertain. Trimming stripped 7 bases from V and 9 bases from J, with 15 bases between. CDR1 MNHEY and CDR2 SVGAGI come from the germline V gene. The CDR3 totals 12 residues. The CDR3 DNA reads TGTGCCAGCAACCCAGCGGGATCCCAAGCTTTCTTT. Translation gives CASNPAGSQAFF.

This chain's CDR3 is CASSLRSGQLNTEAFF. CDR3 nucleotides: TGCGCCAGCAGCTTGAGGTCGGGACAGTTGAACACTGAAGCTTTCTTT. The chain links TRBV5-1 to TRBJ1-1; TRBD1 aligns across 7 bases. Germline V gene data show CDR1 as SGHRS and CDR2 as YFSETQ. CDR3 length equals 16 residues. Germline trimming cut 1 base from V and 0 bases from J; bases unmatched to any gene: 6.

This chain connects TRBV15 to TRBJ2-7; 11 bases fit TRBD1. The CDR3 spans 16 residues. Trimming took 0 bases from V and 3 from J; bases not matched to a gene: 4. Germline CDR1 reads LNHNV; CDR2 reads YYDKDF (reference sequence). CDR3 protein: CATSRDRGTGGYEQYF. Written as DNA, the CDR3 is TGTGCCACCAGCAGAGATAGAGGGACAGGGGGCTACGAGCAGTACTTC.

The chain recombines TRBV12-5 with TRBJ1-6; 11 positions match TRBD1. CDR3 length: 14 amino acids. The V gene's germline CDR1 is LGHNT and CDR2 FRNRAP. V dropped 5 bases and J dropped 7; count of bases not matched to a gene: 1. The DNA for the CDR3 is TGTGCTAGTGGTGGGACAGGGGGAAATTCACCCCTCCACTTT. This gives the protein CASGGTGGNSPLHF.

The chain combines TRBV7-9 with TRBJ2-7; the match to TRBD2 covers 10 bases. The CDR3 is 14 residues long. The germline gives CDR1 SEHNR, CDR2 FQNEAQ (reference sequence). The V gene end was trimmed by 7 bases and the J gene end by 2 bases; junction bases not matched to a gene: 5. CDR3 loop: CASTGAGGPYEQYF. In nucleotides, the CDR3 is TGTGCCAGCACCGGAGCGGGGGGGCCCTACGAGCAGTACTTC.